The next 6 T cell receptor beta chains were all read from a single sample in a study of CD8+ T cells in alopecia areata. Investigators isolated RNA and reverse transcribed it into cDNA to act as the sequencing template. Profiled with immunoSEQ multiplex PCR; TCRdb holds only in-frame clones, not every one. The sample records over 95,000 clones, 56% being singletons. Described treatment: oral pan-JAK inhibitor, 5-10 mg twice daily. Source: CD4+ T cells sorted from blood, taken at week 24, from a patient treated with tofacitinib. The source is a human donor with alopecia areata.

The chain is built from TRBV5-6 and TRBJ2-5, with D possibly being TRBD2 (7 bases). Trimming stripped 5 bases from V and 1 base from J, with 12 bases between. The CDR3 is 14 amino acids. The germline V gene encodes CDR1 SGHDT and CDR2 YYEEEE. For the CDR3, the DNA is TGTGCCAGCAGATTGAGGGGGGGCCAAGAGACCCAGTACTTC. Its protein product is CASRLRGGQETQYF.

The V gene is TRBV7-2, the J gene TRBJ2-5, with a weak D call TRBD2 (6 bases). The CDR3 length is 17 residues. V dropped 4 bases and J dropped 7 bases, with 25 bases sitting between them. Germline CDR1 and CDR2: SGHTA and FQGNSA. Here the CDR3 reads CASSYPRLARAAGTQYF. CDR3 DNA: TGTGCCAGCAGCTACCCGAGGCTAGCGCGAGCTGCGGGGACCCAGTACTTC.

This clone showed up just a few times. The rearrangement uses TRBV7-2 and TRBJ1-2, with TRBD1 identical over 11 bases. The CDR3 spans 16 residues. CDR1 SGHTA and CDR2 FQGNSA come from the germline V gene. V dropped 5 bases and J dropped 2; count of bases not matched to a gene: 7. CDR3 in amino acids: CASSPGGQGANYGYTF. The CDR3 DNA reads TGTGCCAGCAGCCCAGGAGGACAGGGGGCGAACTATGGCTACACCTTC.

This clone was seen a handful of times. The genes are TRBV5-4 and TRBJ2-1, with D perhaps TRBD2 (7 bases). The CDR3 loop spans 15 amino acids. V shed 6 bases and J shed 6 bases, with 19 bases lying between them. Germline V CDR1 and CDR2: SGHNT, YYREEE (reference sequence). The CDR3 here is CASTNGGGGLNEQFF. Written as DNA, the CDR3 is TGTGCCAGCACCAACGGAGGGGGGGGCCTCAATGAGCAGTTCTTC.

This sequence joins TRBV5-6 and TRBJ1-6, with 9 bases aligning to TRBD1. CDR3 size: 18 residues. The trim removed 4 bases at V and 5 bases at J, leaving 13 bases unmatched. Germline values: CDR1 SGHDT, CDR2 YYEEEE. The CDR3 here is CASSVYRGPGKNNSPLHF. CDR3 nucleotide sequence: TGTGCCAGCAGCGTGTACAGGGGGCCTGGGAAAAATAATTCACCCCTCCACTTT. Combining the CDR3 with reference TRBV5-6 and TRBJ1-6 gives the whole variable domain DAGVTQSPTHLIKTRGQQVTLRCSPKSGHDTVSWYQQALGQGPQFIFQYYEEEERQRGNFPDRFSGHQFPNYSSELNVNALLLGDSALYLCASSVYRGPGKNNSPLHFGNGTRLTVT.

The chain joins TRBV6-6 to TRBJ1-2; no clear D gene. V lost 6 bases and J lost 2, with 10 bases in between. The V gene's germline CDR1 is MNHNY and CDR2 SVGAGI (reference sequence). There are 13 residues in the CDR3. The CDR3 reads CASSQTGNYGYTF. The CDR3, as DNA: TGTGCCAGCAGCCAAACGGGGAACTATGGCTACACCTTC.